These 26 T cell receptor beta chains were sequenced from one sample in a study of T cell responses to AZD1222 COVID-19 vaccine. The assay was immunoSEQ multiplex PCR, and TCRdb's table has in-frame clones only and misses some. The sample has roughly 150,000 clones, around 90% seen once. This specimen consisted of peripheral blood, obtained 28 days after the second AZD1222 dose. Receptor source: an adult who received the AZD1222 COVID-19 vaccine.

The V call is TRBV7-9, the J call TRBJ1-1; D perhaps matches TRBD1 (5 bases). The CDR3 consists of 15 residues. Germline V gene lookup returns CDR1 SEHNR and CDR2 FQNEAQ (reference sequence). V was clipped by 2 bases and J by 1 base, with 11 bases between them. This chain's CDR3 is CASSLPGTGNTEAFF. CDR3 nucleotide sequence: TGTGCCAGCAGCTTACCCGGGACGGGGAACACTGAAGCTTTCTTT.

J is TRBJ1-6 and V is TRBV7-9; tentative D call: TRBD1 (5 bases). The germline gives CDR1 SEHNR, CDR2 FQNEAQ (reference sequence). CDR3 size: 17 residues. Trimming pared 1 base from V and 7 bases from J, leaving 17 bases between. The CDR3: CASSLGGLGSGNSPLHF. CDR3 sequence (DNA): TGTGCCAGCAGCTTAGGGGGCTTGGGATCGGGAAATTCACCCCTCCACTTT.

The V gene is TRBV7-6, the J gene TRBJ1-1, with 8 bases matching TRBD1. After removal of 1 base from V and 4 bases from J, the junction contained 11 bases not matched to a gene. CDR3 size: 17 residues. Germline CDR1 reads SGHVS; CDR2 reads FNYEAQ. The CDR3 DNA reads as TGTGCCAGCAGCTTAGTTACAGGGGGACCTCGGGGCACTGAAGCTTTCTTT. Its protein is CASSLVTGGPRGTEAFF. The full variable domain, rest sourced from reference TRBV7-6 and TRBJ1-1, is GAGVSQSPRYKVTKRGQDVALRCDPISGHVSLYWYRQALGQGPEFLTYFNYEAQQDKSGLPNDRFSAERPEGSISTLTIQRTEQRDSAMYRCASSLVTGGPRGTEAFFGQGTRLTVV.

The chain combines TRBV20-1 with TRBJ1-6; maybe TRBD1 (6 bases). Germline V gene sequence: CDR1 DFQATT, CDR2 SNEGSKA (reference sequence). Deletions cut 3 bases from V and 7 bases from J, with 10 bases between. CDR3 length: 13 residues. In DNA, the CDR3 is TGCAGTGCTAGTTCTACAGGGAATTCACCCCTCCACTTT. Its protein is CSASSTGNSPLHF.

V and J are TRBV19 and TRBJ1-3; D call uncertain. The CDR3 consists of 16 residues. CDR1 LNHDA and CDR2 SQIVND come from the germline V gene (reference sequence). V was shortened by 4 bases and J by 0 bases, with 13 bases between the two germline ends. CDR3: CASSKQSGASGNTIYF. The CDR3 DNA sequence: TGTGCCAGTAGTAAACAGTCCGGAGCCTCTGGAAACACCATATATTTT.

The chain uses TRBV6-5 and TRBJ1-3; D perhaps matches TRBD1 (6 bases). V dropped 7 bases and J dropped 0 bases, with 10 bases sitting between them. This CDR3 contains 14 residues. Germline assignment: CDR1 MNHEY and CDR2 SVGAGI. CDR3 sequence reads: CASKTGLSGNTIYF. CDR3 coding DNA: TGTGCCAGCAAGACAGGCCTCTCTGGAAACACCATATATTTT.

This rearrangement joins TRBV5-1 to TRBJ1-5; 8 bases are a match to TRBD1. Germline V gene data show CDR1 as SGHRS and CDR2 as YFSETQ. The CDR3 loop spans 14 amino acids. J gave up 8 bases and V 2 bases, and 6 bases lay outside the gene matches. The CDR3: CASSFGQGTEPQHF. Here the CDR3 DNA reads TGCGCCAGCAGCTTCGGACAGGGAACGGAGCCCCAGCATTTT. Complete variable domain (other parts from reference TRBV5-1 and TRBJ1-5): KAGVTQTPRYLIKTRGQQVTLSCSPISGHRSVSWYQQTPGQGLQFLFEYFSETQRNKGNFPGRFSGRQFSNSRSEMNVSTLELGDSALYLCASSFGQGTEPQHFGDGTRLSIL.

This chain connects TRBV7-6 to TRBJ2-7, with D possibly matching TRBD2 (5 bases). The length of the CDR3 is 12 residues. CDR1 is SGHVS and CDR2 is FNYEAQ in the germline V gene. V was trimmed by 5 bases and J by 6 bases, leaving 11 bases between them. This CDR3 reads CASSHSGSEQYF. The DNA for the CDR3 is TGTGCCAGCAGCCACAGTGGGAGCGAGCAGTACTTC.

The CDR3 reads CASSQWVPEKLFF. Here the CDR3 DNA reads TGCGCCAGCAGCCAGTGGGTTCCTGAAAAACTGTTTTTT. The V gene is TRBV4-1, the J gene TRBJ1-4, with D unclear. This CDR3 has 13 residues. Germline values: CDR1 MGHRA, CDR2 YSYEKL. With 3 bases removed from V and 7 bases from J, the gap between germline ends came to 9 bases.

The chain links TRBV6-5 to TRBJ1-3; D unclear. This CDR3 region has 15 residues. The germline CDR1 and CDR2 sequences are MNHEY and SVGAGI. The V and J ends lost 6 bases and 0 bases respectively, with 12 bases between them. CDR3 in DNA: TGTGCCAGCAGACTTTCCGCCCTCTCTGGAAACACCATATATTTT. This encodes CASRLSALSGNTIYF.

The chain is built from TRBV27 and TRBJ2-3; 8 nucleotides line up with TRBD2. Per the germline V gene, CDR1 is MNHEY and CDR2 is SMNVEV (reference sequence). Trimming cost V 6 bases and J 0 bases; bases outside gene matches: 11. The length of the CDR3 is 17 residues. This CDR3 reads CASSSRTSRRSTDTQYF. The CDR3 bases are TGTGCCAGCAGCTCCAGGACTAGCCGGAGGAGCACAGATACGCAGTATTTT.

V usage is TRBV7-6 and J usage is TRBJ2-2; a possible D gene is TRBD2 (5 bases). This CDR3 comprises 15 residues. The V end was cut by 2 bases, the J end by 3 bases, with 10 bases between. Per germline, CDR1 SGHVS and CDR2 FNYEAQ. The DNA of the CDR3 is TGTGCCAGCAGCTTAATACTAGGCTACACCGGGGAGCTGTTTTTT. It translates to CASSLILGYTGELFF.

CDR3 protein: CASSQETGTGPEKLFF. CDR3 DNA sequence: TGTGCCAGCAGCCAGGAAACCGGGACAGGCCCTGAAAAACTGTTTTTT. The V and J genes are TRBV4-2 and TRBJ1-4; 8 nucleotides agree with TRBD1. Unmatched junction bases numbered 10, after V lost 3 bases and J lost 7 bases. Germline values: CDR1 LGHNA, CDR2 YNFKEQ. The length of the CDR3 is 16 residues.

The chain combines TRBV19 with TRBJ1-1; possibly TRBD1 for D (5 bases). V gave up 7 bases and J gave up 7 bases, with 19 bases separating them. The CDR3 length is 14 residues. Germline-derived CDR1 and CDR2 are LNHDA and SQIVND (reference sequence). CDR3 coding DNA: TGTGCCAGTATAAAATTGGGGCCATACGGTGAAGCTTTCTTT. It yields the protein CASIKLGPYGEAFF.

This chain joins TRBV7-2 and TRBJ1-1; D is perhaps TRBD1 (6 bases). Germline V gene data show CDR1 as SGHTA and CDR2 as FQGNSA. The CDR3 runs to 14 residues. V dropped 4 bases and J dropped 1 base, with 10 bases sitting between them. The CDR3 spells CASSSNRANTEAFF. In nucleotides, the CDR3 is TGTGCCAGCAGCTCGAACAGGGCGAACACTGAAGCTTTCTTT.

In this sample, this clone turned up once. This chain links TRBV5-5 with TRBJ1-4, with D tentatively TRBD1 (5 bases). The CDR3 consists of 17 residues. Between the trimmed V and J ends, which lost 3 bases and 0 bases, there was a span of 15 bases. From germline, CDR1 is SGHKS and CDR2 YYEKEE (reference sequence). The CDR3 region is CASSSQGPLATNEKLFF. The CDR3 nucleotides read TGTGCCAGCAGCTCCCAGGGTCCCCTTGCAACTAATGAAAAACTGTTTTTT.

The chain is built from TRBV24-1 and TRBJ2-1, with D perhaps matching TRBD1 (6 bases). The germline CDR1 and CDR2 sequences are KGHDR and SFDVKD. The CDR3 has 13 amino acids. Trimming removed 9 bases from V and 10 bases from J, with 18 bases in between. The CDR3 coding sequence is TGTGCCACCCAAGGGGGTTTCGAGGGCGAGCAGTTCTTC. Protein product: CATQGGFEGEQFF.

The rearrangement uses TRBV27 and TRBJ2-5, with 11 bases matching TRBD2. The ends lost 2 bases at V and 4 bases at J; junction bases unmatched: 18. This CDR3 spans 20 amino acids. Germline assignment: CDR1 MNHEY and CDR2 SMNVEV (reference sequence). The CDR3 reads CASSLKPLAGGFIVGETQYF. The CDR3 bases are TGTGCCAGCAGTTTAAAGCCGCTAGCGGGGGGCTTTATCGTCGGAGAGACCCAGTACTTC.

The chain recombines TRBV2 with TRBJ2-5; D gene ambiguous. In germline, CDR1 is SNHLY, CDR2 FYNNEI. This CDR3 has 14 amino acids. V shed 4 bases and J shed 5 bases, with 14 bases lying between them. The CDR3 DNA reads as TGTGCCAGCAGTGCCGACCCGCTGGCGGAGACCCAGTACTTC. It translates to CASSADPLAETQYF.

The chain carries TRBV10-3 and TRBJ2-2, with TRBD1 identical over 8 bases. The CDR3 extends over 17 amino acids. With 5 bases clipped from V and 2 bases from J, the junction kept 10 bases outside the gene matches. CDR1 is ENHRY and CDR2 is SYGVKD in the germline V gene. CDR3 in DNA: TGTGCCATCAGTCTGGGGGGCAGGGGGCCCAACACCGGGGAGCTGTTTTTT. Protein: CAISLGGRGPNTGELFF.

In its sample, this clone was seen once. The CDR3 nucleotides read TGTGCCAGCAGCCAGGGACAGCCTCTGAACACCGGGGAGCTGTTTTTT. Translated, it gives CASSQGQPLNTGELFF. This chain joins TRBV11-3 and TRBJ2-2, with 7 nucleotides matching TRBD1. In germline, CDR1 is SGHNT, CDR2 YENEEA. This CDR3 comprises 16 residues. Losses at the gene ends were 5 bases for V and 1 base for J; bases not matched to a gene: 7.

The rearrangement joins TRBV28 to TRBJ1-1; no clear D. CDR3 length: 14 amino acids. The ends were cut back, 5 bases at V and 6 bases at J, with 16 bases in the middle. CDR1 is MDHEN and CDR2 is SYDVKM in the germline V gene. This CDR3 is CASSRLKGRSEAFF. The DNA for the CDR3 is TGTGCCAGCAGTCGTCTGAAGGGTCGGTCTGAAGCTTTCTTT.

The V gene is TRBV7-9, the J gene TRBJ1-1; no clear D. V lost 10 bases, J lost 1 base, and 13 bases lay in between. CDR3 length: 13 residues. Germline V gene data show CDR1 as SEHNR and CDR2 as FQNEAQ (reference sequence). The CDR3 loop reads CATAGSPNTEAFF. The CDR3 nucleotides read TGTGCCACCGCGGGCAGTCCGAACACTGAAGCTTTCTTT.

The CDR3 is CASTLKNEQYF. CDR3 DNA sequence: TGTGCCAGCACCTTGAAGAACGAGCAGTACTTC. The chain couples TRBV6-5 to TRBJ2-7; D is ambiguous. V gave up 7 bases and J gave up 5 bases, with 9 bases separating them. CDR3 length equals 11 residues. CDR1 MNHEY and CDR2 SVGAGI come from the germline V gene.

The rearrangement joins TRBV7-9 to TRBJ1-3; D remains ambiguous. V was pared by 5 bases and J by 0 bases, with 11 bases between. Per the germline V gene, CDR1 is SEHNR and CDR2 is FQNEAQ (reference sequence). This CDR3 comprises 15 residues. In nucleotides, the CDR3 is TGTGCCAGCAGCCTTATGGACGGCTCTGGAAACACCATATATTTT. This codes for CASSLMDGSGNTIYF.

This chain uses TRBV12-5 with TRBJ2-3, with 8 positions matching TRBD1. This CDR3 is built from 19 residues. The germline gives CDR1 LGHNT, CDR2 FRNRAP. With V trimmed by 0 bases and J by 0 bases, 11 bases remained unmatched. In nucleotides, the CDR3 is TGTGCTAGTGGTTTGGTCCGGGACAGGAGGCCCAGTAGCACAGATACGCAGTATTTT. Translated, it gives CASGLVRDRRPSSTDTQYF. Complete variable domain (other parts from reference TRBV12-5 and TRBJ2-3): DARVTQTPRHKVTEMGQEVTMRCQPILGHNTVFWYRQTMMQGLELLAYFRNRAPLDDSGMPKDRFSAEMPDATLATLKIQPSEPRDSAVYFCASGLVRDRRPSSTDTQYFGPGTRLTVL.